This T cell receptor beta chain came from a study of blood T cell repertoires in COVID-19. V shed 1 base and J shed 6 bases, with 10 bases lying between them. The CDR3 runs to 14 residues. Germline CDR1 reads LNHDA; CDR2 reads SQIVND (reference sequence). Assay: immunoSEQ multiplex PCR; the TCRdb copy retains only in-frame clones and omits some. The profile shows roughly 200,000 clones, about 90% of them singletons. This sequence was found in a man aged 50 to 60 with acute or convalescent COVID-19. Sequencing input: peripheral blood. V usage is TRBV19 and J usage is TRBJ2-1; a weak D match, TRBD1 (5 bases). CDR3 sequence (DNA): TGTGCCAGTAGTATAGGGGGCGGTACCAATGAGCAGTTCTTC. Its protein is CASSIGGGTNEQFF.